This is a list of T cell receptor beta chains from one sample in a study of blood T cells in healthy people across ages. TCRdb reanalysed the 5' RACE reads using MiXCR and keeps one entry per CDR3 protein. The sample carries some 1,500,000 distinct CDR3 sequences, roughly two fifths recorded once. Sequencing input: blood. These receptors originate from a young woman in good health. Both conserved end residues are part of each CDR3. D genes are given only for firm matches. Rows give clone size only sometimes, using once, few, many, or a class for an expanded clone.

clone size: few
V gene: TRBV10-3
J gene: TRBJ2-7
D gene: -
CDR3 protein: CAISESGARKSEQYF
CDR3 DNA: TGTGCCATCAGTGAGTCGGGGGCGCGGAAGTCCGAGCAGTACTTC

clone size: -
V gene: TRBV4-3
J gene: TRBJ2-7
D gene: -
CDR3 protein: CASSQDESLGSYEQYF
CDR3 DNA: TGCGCCAGCAGCCAGGACGAATCTCTAGGTTCCTACGAGCAGTACTTC

clone size: once
V gene: TRBV5-1
J gene: TRBJ2-3
D gene: TRBD2
CDR3 protein: CATRPGGNTDTQYF
CDR3 DNA: TGCGCCACCAGGCCGGGGGGTAACACAGATACGCAGTATTTT

clone size: few
V gene: TRBV7-3
J gene: TRBJ2-1
D gene: -
CDR3 protein: CASSPDHTAEQFF
CDR3 DNA: TGTGCCAGCAGCCCGGACCACACCGCTGAGCAGTTCTTC

clone size: -
V gene: TRBV18
J gene: TRBJ1-1
D gene: TRBD1
CDR3 protein: CASSPPTGGYGTEAFF
CDR3 DNA: TGTGCCAGCTCACCACCGACAGGGGGCTACGGCACTGAAGCTTTCTTT

clone size: -
V gene: TRBV7-2
J gene: TRBJ1-4
D gene: -
CDR3 protein: CASSLYEGGYLSTNEKLFF
CDR3 DNA: TGTGCCAGCAGCTTATACGAGGGGGGGTATCTATCAACTAATGAAAAACTGTTTTTT

clone size: -
V gene: TRBV20-1
J gene: TRBJ2-1
D gene: TRBD1
CDR3 protein: CSAVRDSVQDEQFF
CDR3 DNA: TGCAGTGCTGTCCGGGACAGCGTTCAGGATGAGCAGTTCTTC

clone size: -
V gene: TRBV19
J gene: TRBJ1-5
D gene: -
CDR3 protein: CASSRYSLLNQPQHF
CDR3 DNA: TGTGCCAGTAGTAGGTACAGTCTACTCAATCAGCCCCAGCATTTT

clone size: -
V gene: TRBV27
J gene: TRBJ1-4
D gene: TRBD1
CDR3 protein: CASSTRQGKLFF
CDR3 DNA: TGTGCCAGCAGTACCCGACAGGGGAAACTGTTTTTT

clone size: -
V gene: TRBV29-1
J gene: TRBJ2-7
D gene: TRBD1
CDR3 protein: CSVDVGTGSNEQYF
CDR3 DNA: TGCAGCGTTGACGTGGGGACAGGGTCTAACGAGCAGTACTTC

clone size: -
V gene: TRBV4-1
J gene: TRBJ2-3
D gene: TRBD1
CDR3 protein: CASSHGTGWDTQYF
CDR3 DNA: TGCGCCAGCAGCCACGGGACAGGGTGGGATACGCAGTATTTT

clone size: -
V gene: TRBV4-1
J gene: TRBJ2-7
D gene: TRBD2
CDR3 protein: CASSQALAVSSYEQYF
CDR3 DNA: TGCGCCAGCAGCCAAGCTCTAGCGGTTAGCTCCTACGAGCAGTACTTC

clone size: -
V gene: TRBV5-1
J gene: TRBJ1-5
D gene: -
CDR3 protein: CASSLGKNQPQHF
CDR3 DNA: TGCGCCAGCAGCTTGGGGAAAAATCAGCCCCAGCATTTT

clone size: few
V gene: TRBV13
J gene: TRBJ1-2
D gene: -
CDR3 protein: CASSPDSSFYGYTF
CDR3 DNA: TGTGCCAGCAGCCCGGACAGTTCGTTCTATGGCTACACCTTC

clone size: few
V gene: TRBV12-3/TRBV12-4
J gene: TRBJ2-5
D gene: TRBD2
CDR3 protein: CASTGPGLAETQYF
CDR3 DNA: TGTGCCAGCACTGGACCGGGACTAGCCGAGACCCAGTACTTC

clone size: -
V gene: TRBV15
J gene: TRBJ2-3
D gene: -
CDR3 protein: CATRRGITFTDTQYF
CDR3 DNA: TGTGCCACCAGGAGGGGAATCACCTTCACAGATACGCAGTATTTT

clone size: -
V gene: TRBV10-2
J gene: TRBJ2-3
D gene: -
CDR3 protein: CASSEEYGFFDTQYF
CDR3 DNA: TGCGCCAGCAGTGAGGAGTACGGGTTTTTCGATACGCAGTATTTT

clone size: -
V gene: TRBV9
J gene: TRBJ2-7
D gene: TRBD1
CDR3 protein: CASSPQGQAWDRGREQYF
CDR3 DNA: TGTGCCAGCAGCCCCCAGGGCCAGGCCTGGGACAGGGGGCGCGAGCAGTACTTC

clone size: -
V gene: TRBV18
J gene: TRBJ2-3
D gene: -
CDR3 protein: CASSLTGLPANTDTQYF
CDR3 DNA: TGTGCCAGCTCACTGACCGGACTTCCCGCGAACACAGATACGCAGTATTTT

clone size: -
V gene: TRBV6-2/TRBV6-3
J gene: TRBJ2-2
D gene: -
CDR3 protein: CASSSGTRNTGELFF
CDR3 DNA: TGTGCCAGCAGTTCCGGGACTCGGAACACCGGGGAGCTGTTTTTT